This T cell receptor beta chain was retrieved from a study of T cell changes during pregnancy in multiple sclerosis. Per the germline V gene, CDR1 is LGHNA and CDR2 is YSLEER. Between the trimmed V and J ends, which lost 1 base and 5 bases, there was a span of 11 bases. The CDR3 covers 14 residues. Measured with immunoSEQ multiplex PCR; TCRdb has only the in-frame clones, and not every one. This sample has approximately 40,000 clones; more than 85% occur once, and the top ten carry just over 5.5%. The sequence was collected from a female donor with multiple sclerosis, enrolled in a pregnancy study. J is TRBJ2-5 and V is TRBV4-3, with D tentatively TRBD2 (5 bases). The sequenced sample was CD8+ T cells from peripheral blood mononuclear cells, obtained in the third trimester of pregnancy. The DNA for the CDR3 is TGCGCCAGCAGCCAAGGGTCGCGAGGGGAGACCCAGTACTTC. Its translation is CASSQGSRGETQYF.